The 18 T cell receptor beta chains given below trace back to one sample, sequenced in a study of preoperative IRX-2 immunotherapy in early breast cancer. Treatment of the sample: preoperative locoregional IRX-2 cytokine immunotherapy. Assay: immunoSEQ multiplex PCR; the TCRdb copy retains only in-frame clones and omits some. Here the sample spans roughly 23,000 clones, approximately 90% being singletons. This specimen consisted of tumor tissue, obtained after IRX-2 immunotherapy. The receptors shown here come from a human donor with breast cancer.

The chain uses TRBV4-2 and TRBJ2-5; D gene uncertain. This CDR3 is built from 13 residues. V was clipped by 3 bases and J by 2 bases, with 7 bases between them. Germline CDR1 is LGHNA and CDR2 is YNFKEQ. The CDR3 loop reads CASSQFRQETQYF. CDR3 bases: TGTGCCAGCAGCCAGTTCCGTCAAGAGACCCAGTACTTC.

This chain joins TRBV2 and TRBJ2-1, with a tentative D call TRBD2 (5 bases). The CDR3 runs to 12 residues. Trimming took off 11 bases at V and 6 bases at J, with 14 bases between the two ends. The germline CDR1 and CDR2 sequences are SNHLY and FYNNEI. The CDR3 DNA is TGTGCCGGATCAATAGCGTTCAATGAGCAGTTCTTC. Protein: CAGSIAFNEQFF.

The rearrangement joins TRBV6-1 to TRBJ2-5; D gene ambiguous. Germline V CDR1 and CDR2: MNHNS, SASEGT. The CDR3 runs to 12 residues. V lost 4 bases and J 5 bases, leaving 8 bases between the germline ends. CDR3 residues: CASSVNGETQYF. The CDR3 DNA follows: TGTGCCAGCAGTGTGAATGGTGAGACCCAGTACTTC.

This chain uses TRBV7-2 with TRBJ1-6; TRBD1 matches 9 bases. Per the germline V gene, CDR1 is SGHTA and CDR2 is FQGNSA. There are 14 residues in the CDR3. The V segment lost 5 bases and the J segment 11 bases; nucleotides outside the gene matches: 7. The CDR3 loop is CASSPGTGWAPLHF. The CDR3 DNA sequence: TGTGCCAGCAGCCCCGGGACAGGGTGGGCACCCCTCCACTTT.

The CDR3 DNA is TGTGCCAGTAGTAAACAGGGGGCTAGGGCTGAAGCTTTCTTT. Its translation is CASSKQGARAEAFF. This rearrangement joins TRBV19 to TRBJ1-1, with TRBD1 matching 9 bases. Trimming took 4 bases from V and 6 from J; bases not matched to a gene: 6. The CDR3 contains 14 residues. CDR1 is LNHDA, CDR2 SQIVND, per germline (reference sequence).

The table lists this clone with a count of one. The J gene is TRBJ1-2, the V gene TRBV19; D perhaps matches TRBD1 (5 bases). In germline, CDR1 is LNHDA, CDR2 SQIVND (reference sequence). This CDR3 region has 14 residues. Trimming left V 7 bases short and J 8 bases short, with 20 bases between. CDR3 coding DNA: TGTGCCAGTACCCCCTCCGGGGCCTCCTACGGCTACACCTTC. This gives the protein CASTPSGASYGYTF.

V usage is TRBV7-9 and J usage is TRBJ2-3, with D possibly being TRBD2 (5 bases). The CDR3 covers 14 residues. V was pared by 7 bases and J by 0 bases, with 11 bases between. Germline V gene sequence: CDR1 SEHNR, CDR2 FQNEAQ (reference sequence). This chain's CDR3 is CASTVATSTDTQYF. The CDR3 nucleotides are TGTGCCAGCACCGTAGCGACTAGCACAGATACGCAGTATTTT.

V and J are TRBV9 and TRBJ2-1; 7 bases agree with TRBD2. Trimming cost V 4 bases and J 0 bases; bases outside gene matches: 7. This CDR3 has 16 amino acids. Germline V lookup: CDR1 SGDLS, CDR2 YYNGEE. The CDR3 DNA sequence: TGTGCCAGCAGCACCCGGGGCGGGGGCTCCTACAATGAGCAGTTCTTC. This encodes CASSTRGGGSYNEQFF.

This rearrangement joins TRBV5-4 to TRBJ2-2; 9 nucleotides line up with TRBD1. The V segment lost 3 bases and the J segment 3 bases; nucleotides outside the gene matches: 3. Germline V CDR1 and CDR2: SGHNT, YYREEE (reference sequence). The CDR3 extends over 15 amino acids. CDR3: CASSYRGRDTGELFF. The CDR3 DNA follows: TGTGCCAGCAGCTACAGGGGGCGAGACACCGGGGAGCTGTTTTTT. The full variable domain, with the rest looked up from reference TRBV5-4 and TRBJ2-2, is ETGVTQSPTHLIKTRGQQVTLRCSSQSGHNTVSWYQQALGQGPQFIFQYYREEENGRGNFPPRFSGLQFPNYSSELNVNALELDDSALYLCASSYRGRDTGELFFGEGSRLTVL.

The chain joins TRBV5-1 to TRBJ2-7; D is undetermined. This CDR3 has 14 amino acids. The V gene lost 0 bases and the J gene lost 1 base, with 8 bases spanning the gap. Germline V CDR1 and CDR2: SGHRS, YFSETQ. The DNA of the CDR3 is TGCGCCAGCAGCTTGGTTCCCGGGTCCTACGAGCAGTACTTC. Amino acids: CASSLVPGSYEQYF.

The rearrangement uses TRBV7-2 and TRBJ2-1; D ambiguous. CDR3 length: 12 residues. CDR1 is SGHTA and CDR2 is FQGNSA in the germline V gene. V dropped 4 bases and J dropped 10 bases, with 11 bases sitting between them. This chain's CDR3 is CASSSYYWEQFF. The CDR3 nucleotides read TGTGCCAGCAGCTCCTACTACTGGGAGCAGTTCTTC.

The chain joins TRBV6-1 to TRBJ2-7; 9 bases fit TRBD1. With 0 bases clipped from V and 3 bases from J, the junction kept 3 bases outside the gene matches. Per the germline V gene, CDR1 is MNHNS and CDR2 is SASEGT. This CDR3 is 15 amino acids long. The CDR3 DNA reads TGTGCCAGCAGTGAAGCTTTGGGACAGGGCTACGAGCAGTACTTC. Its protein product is CASSEALGQGYEQYF.

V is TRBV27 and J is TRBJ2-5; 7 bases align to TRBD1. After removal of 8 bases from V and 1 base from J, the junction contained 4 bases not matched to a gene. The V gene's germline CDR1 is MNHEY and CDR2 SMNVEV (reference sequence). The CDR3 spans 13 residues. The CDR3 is CASSGTAQETQYF. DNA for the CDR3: TGTGCCAGCTCAGGGACAGCCCAAGAGACCCAGTACTTC.

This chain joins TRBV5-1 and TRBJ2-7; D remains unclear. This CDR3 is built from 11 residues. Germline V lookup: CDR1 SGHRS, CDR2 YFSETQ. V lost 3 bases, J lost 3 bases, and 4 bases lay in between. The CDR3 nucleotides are TGCGCCAGCAGCTACCTCTACGAGCAGTACTTC. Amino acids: CASSYLYEQYF.

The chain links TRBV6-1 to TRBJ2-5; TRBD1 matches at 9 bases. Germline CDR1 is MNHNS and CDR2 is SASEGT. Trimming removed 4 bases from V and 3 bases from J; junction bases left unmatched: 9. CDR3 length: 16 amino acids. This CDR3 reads CASSAIARTGEETQYF. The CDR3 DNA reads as TGTGCCAGCAGTGCAATCGCAAGGACAGGGGAAGAGACCCAGTACTTC.

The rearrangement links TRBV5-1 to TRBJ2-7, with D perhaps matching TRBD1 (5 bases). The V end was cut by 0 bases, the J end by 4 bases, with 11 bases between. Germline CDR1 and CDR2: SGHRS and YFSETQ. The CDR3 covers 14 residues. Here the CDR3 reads CASSLGQFSYEQYF. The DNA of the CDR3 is TGCGCCAGCAGCTTGGGACAGTTCTCATACGAGCAGTACTTC.

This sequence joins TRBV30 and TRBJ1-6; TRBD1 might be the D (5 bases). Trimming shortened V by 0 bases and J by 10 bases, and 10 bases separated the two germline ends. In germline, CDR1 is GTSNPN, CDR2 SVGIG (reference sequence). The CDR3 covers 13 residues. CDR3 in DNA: TGTGCCTGGAGTGTGGGGGGTTGGTCACCCCTCCACTTT. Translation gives CAWSVGGWSPLHF.

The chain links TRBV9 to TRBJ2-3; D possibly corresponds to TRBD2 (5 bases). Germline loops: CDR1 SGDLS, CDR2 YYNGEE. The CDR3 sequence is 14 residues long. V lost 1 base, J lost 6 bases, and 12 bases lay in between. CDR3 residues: CASSVSGLLDTQYF. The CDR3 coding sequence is TGTGCCAGCAGCGTAAGCGGCCTCTTGGATACGCAGTATTTT.